These 5 T cell receptor beta chains were sequenced from one sample in a study of tumor and adjacent non-tumor tissue in lung cancer. This sample's RNA came from whole unsorted tissue. A modified ARM-PCR protocol with three rounds of nested PCR amplified TCRbeta. TCRdb itself ran the multiplex PCR reads through MiXCR, one entry per CDR3 protein. The sample contains over 110,000 distinct CDR3 sequences, around 66% of which appear only once. Sequenced sample: lung tumor tissue. These receptors were collected from a man aged 55 to 70 with small cell lung cancer.

Worth noting for this clonotype: One end of the junction is discordant with germline, which a read error may explain. The chain has TRBV6-1 and TRBJ2-7, with D perhaps matching TRBD1 (5 bases). Germline assignment: CDR1 MNHNS and CDR2 SASEGT. CDR3 length: 15 amino acids. The CDR3 nucleotides are TGTGCCGGCAGTGAATTAGGGGTTAGCTCCTACGAGCAATACTTC. This encodes CAGSELGVSSYEQYF.

In this sample, this clonotype turned up a few times. This may be a read error, as it is one base from a much larger clone. The conserved phenylalanine or tryptophan normally closing the CDR3 is absent here, so this likely arose from a read error. The genes are TRBV20-1 and TRBJ2-7; D ambiguous. The V end lost 2 bases, the J end lost 4 bases, and 6 bases lay between the germline ends. The CDR3 extends over 11 amino acids. CDR1 and CDR2 (germline): DFQATT, SNEGSKA (reference sequence). The CDR3 nucleotides are TGCAGTGCTAGATACCAGTACGAGCAGTACCTC. Its translation: CSARYQYEQYL.

This sequence joins TRBV5-1 and TRBJ1-1; a weak D match, TRBD1 (5 bases). The V gene lost 4 bases and the J gene lost 0 bases, with 16 bases spanning the gap. Germline V gives CDR1 SGHRS, CDR2 YFSETQ. The CDR3 totals 16 residues. Written as DNA, the CDR3 is TGCGCCAGCAGCCCTAGGGGACGCTGGATGAACACTGAAGCTTTCTTT. Residues: CASSPRGRWMNTEAFF. Drawing the rest from reference TRBV5-1 and TRBJ1-1, the complete variable domain is KAGVTQTPRYLIKTRGQQVTLSCSPISGHRSVSWYQQTPGQGLQFLFEYFSETQRNKGNFPGRFSGRQFSNSRSEMNVSTLELGDSALYLCASSPRGRWMNTEAFFGQGTRLTVV.

This clonotype appeared a single time. The chain recombines TRBV20-1 with TRBJ1-2; D is undetermined. This CDR3 contains 15 residues. The V gene lost 1 base and the J gene lost 10 bases, with 22 bases spanning the gap. Germline CDR1 is DFQATT and CDR2 is SNEGSKA (reference sequence). The CDR3 nucleotides are TGCAGTGCTAGAGTGAGGGAGCCCGTTGTATTCGTCTACACCTTC. Its protein product is CSARVREPVVFVYTF.

About this clonotype itself: The junction does not match germline at one end; this may be a read error. The chain uses TRBV6-2 or TRBV6-3 and TRBJ2-1; D is undetermined. This CDR3 has 14 residues. From germline, CDR1 is MNHEY and CDR2 SVGEGT. CDR3 amino acids: CASSIRLEANEQFF. In nucleotides, the CDR3 is TGTGCTAGCAGTATCAGGCTAGAAGCCAATGAGCAATTCTTC.